Reported below is one T cell receptor (beta chain). Its specificity is unknown. A much bigger clone sits one base away, suggesting this may be a read error. The CDR3 totals 17 residues. Germline trimming cut 6 bases from V and 2 bases from J; bases unmatched to any gene: 11. Germline CDR1 is SEHNR and CDR2 is FQNEAQ (reference sequence). The data belong to a study of T cell repertoires in cytomegalovirus infection. TCRdb reprocessed the reads via MiXCR and lists one record per CDR3 protein. The table has about 220,000 distinct CDR3 sequences, roughly 34% seen once. The source is a human donor in good health (CMV status not recorded). Some clones in this sample may be carry-over from other donors' samples. Material: CD8+ T cells from cultured PBMCs, obtained from culture after CMV antigen stimulation. The chain has TRBV7-9 and TRBJ2-3; 10 bases line up with TRBD2. This CDR3 reads CASRNSGTSVLTDTQYF. The CDR3 region has the DNA TGTGCCAGCAGAAACAGCGGGACTAGCGTACTCACAGATACGCAGTATTTT. The variable domain in full, with the rest retrieved from reference TRBV7-9 and TRBJ2-3, is DTGVSQNPRHKITKRGQNVTFRCDPISEHNRLYWYRQTLGQGPEFLTYFQNEAQLEKSRLLSDRFSAERPKGSFSTLEIQRTEQGDSAMYLCASRNSGTSVLTDTQYFGPGTRLTVL.